This is a list of T cell receptor beta chains from one sample in a study of blood T cell repertoires in COVID-19. Repertoires were generated with immunoSEQ multiplex PCR, while TCRdb's copy carries only in-frame clones and drops some. The sample lists roughly 410,000 clones; more than 75% were seen once. The sample consisted of peripheral blood. These receptors were obtained from a woman aged 60-75 years with COVID-19, enrolled during active disease. The conserved cysteine and the conserved F or W are not part of the CDR3 here.

v_gene: TRBV27; j_gene: TRBJ2-7; CDR3aa: ASSSYPDNYEQY
v_gene: TRBV3-1/TRBV3-2; j_gene: TRBJ1-2; CDR3aa: ASSLYPYGYT
v_gene: TRBV27; j_gene: TRBJ2-2; CDR3aa: ASRWTGNTGELF
v_gene: TRBV7-9; j_gene: TRBJ1-2; CDR3aa: ASSLGQGGGGYT
v_gene: TRBV4-2; j_gene: TRBJ1-2; CDR3aa: ASSQGGPLNYGYT
v_gene: TRBV7-9; j_gene: TRBJ2-1; CDR3aa: ASRPVTSGPNEQF
v_gene: TRBV5-1; j_gene: TRBJ2-1; CDR3aa: ASSNGQGSPYNEQF
v_gene: TRBV10-3; j_gene: TRBJ1-5; CDR3aa: AISEWGVRDQPQH
v_gene: TRBV2; j_gene: TRBJ2-7; CDR3aa: ASWAGQEQY
v_gene: TRBV10-3; j_gene: TRBJ1-2; CDR3aa: AISDRGLPNYGYT
v_gene: TRBV29-1; j_gene: TRBJ2-3; CDR3aa: SVETGGASTDTQY
v_gene: TRBV5-4; j_gene: TRBJ1-1; CDR3aa: ASRRRDLGTEAF
v_gene: TRBV6-2/TRBV6-3; j_gene: TRBJ1-1; CDR3aa: ASSQPPGQGSTEAF
v_gene: TRBV7-8; j_gene: TRBJ2-7; CDR3aa: ASSLAVATYEQY
v_gene: TRBV7-9; j_gene: TRBJ1-4; CDR3aa: ASSSGGRKLF
v_gene: TRBV5-5; j_gene: TRBJ2-7; CDR3aa: ASSAPQRGSYEQY
v_gene: TRBV14; j_gene: TRBJ1-2; CDR3aa: ASSRLGDYGYT
v_gene: TRBV6-6; j_gene: TRBJ2-2; CDR3aa: ASSYSLGQSTGELF
v_gene: TRBV18; j_gene: TRBJ2-7; CDR3aa: ASSPRTGNYEQY
v_gene: TRBV5-5; j_gene: TRBJ2-3; CDR3aa: ASSLGLAVTDTQY
v_gene: TRBV24-1; j_gene: TRBJ1-4; CDR3aa: ATSDGVKLF
v_gene: TRBV5-4; j_gene: TRBJ1-1; CDR3aa: ASSLDLANTEAF
v_gene: TRBV7-3; j_gene: TRBJ2-3; CDR3aa: ASSKRRGDTQY
v_gene: TRBV5-1; j_gene: TRBJ1-1; CDR3aa: ASSATGVLNTEAF